This is a list of T cell receptor beta chains from one sample in a study of blood T cell repertoires in COVID-19. Profiled with immunoSEQ multiplex PCR; TCRdb holds only in-frame clones, not every one. The table records some 200,000 clones, 70% to 90% of them present only once. Sample: PBMCs or T cells enriched from blood (not recorded which). The receptors were gathered from a man aged 40-49 years who had recovered from COVID-19. CDR3s leave out the opening cysteine and the closing phenylalanine or tryptophan. The order of the fields is CDR3 protein, clone size, V gene, J gene. Not all rows give a size; the values are once, few, many and, for expanded clones, a class.

ASSRSLAEQY	-	TRBV3-1/TRBV3-2	TRBJ2-7
ASSVGAGGRIREPQH	few	TRBV9	TRBJ1-5
ASSGTHFSGANVLT	-	TRBV2	TRBJ2-6
ASSEIGGAYEQY	once	TRBV6-1	TRBJ2-7
ASSKQGSGYT	-	TRBV6-5	TRBJ1-2
ASSISSRGYYNEQF	-	TRBV19	TRBJ2-1
SVSRGTGDYEQY	-	TRBV29-1	TRBJ2-7
ASSWIDRGHAKGYT	once	TRBV5-4	TRBJ1-2
ASSTRDRGRTEAF	-	TRBV6-5	TRBJ1-1
ASSYSRVGGTEAF	once	TRBV6-2/TRBV6-3	TRBJ1-1
ATSDFGRGYENTIY	many	TRBV24-1	TRBJ1-3
ASGSSGGYNEQF	-	TRBV12-5	TRBJ2-1
ASSVPSGGGTEAF	-	TRBV9	TRBJ1-1
ASSLRSRPNPDGVTYNEQF	once	TRBV6-6	TRBJ2-1
ASSSPNQETQY	-	TRBV5-5	TRBJ2-5
ASSPLQETQY	-	TRBV7-6	TRBJ2-5
AWSQQETQY	-	TRBV30	TRBJ2-5
ASSLRGGEKLF	few	TRBV5-1	TRBJ1-4
ASSEANQRRETQY	-	TRBV6-1	TRBJ2-5
ASKIGGAGETQY	-	TRBV25-1	TRBJ2-5
ASSPTVNTGELF	-	TRBV11-2	TRBJ2-2
ASSYSGHHYTNNEQF	few	TRBV6-2/TRBV6-3	TRBJ2-1
ASSPTLRDRATEQY	-	TRBV18	TRBJ2-7
ASSPYIRTGASGRSLTDTQY	-	TRBV3-1/TRBV3-2	TRBJ2-3
ASSVRAQGASYEQY	-	TRBV9	TRBJ2-7
ASSRGRPFNEQF	-	TRBV15	TRBJ2-1
ASRAAGIYGYT	-	TRBV3-1/TRBV3-2	TRBJ1-2
ASSFRDSTEAF	-	TRBV6-6	TRBJ1-1
ASSSPDQETQY	-	TRBV11-2	TRBJ2-5
ASSLSGTGNTEAF	-	TRBV5-1	TRBJ1-1
ASTPGRALPRGEQF	-	TRBV7-2	TRBJ2-1
ASSSTGTGGTEAF	-	TRBV7-3	TRBJ1-1
SVAPGGSYNEQF	once	TRBV29-1	TRBJ2-1
ASSAGTGGFEQF	-	TRBV9	TRBJ2-1
ASSLGDRPSSGNTIY	-	TRBV5-1	TRBJ1-3
ASSIAGPGDYEQY	-	TRBV19	TRBJ2-7
ASSPTETNQPQH	-	TRBV6-6	TRBJ1-5
ATSESGFDGYT	-	TRBV24-1	TRBJ1-2
ASSLVEGSPLH	-	TRBV7-9	TRBJ1-6
ASSHKDRGLRGAF	-	TRBV6-5	TRBJ1-1
ASTQIDGIYEQY	-	TRBV6-5	TRBJ2-7
ASSRGFGGEQF	once	TRBV6-6	TRBJ2-1
ASSFGSPRYNEQF	-	TRBV7-3	TRBJ2-1
ASSPPLDTQY	-	TRBV9	TRBJ2-3
ASSARDSSNTEAF	-	TRBV9	TRBJ1-1
ASSLVGTGGPYEQY	-	TRBV7-6	TRBJ2-7
ASSHDYRGGYGYT	-	TRBV18	TRBJ1-2
ATKDRNTEAF	-	TRBV19	TRBJ1-1
ASSLAGAAGELF	-	TRBV28	TRBJ2-2
ASSRGLGNTIY	-	TRBV5-6	TRBJ1-3
ASSFLGTGALEQY	-	TRBV5-1	TRBJ2-7
ASSVGASGKNYEQY	-	TRBV9	TRBJ2-7